The present T cell receptor (beta chain) was sequenced within a study of blood T cell repertoires in COVID-19. Study summary: The United States, Italy and Spain provided the acute and convalescent COVID-19 samples. PBMCs, B-cell-depleted T cells, or T cells were the source of the cDNA or gDNA that made up the material.

V was cut by 3 bases and J by 1 base, with 18 bases left in between. The CDR3 contains 18 residues. The germline V gene encodes CDR1 KGHSH and CDR2 LQKENI. As originally analysed: Amplification with reference gene primers provided the estimates of nucleated cell counts. Assay used: immunoSEQ multiplex PCR; TCRdb lists only in-frame clones, some missing. V and J calls and clone size are as listed in that table; D and trimming were resolved from the DNA. The repertoire has approximately 100,000 clones, about nine tenths of them found once; the top ten carry around 6%. Specimen: peripheral blood. The sequence was obtained from a man aged 70 or older with acute or convalescent COVID-19. The rearrangement joins TRBV18 to TRBJ2-2; D perhaps matches TRBD1 (5 bases). Here the CDR3 reads CASSPVVPGYVNTGELFF. CDR3 nucleotide sequence: TGTGCCAGCTCACCCGTCGTCCCAGGGTATGTGAACACCGGGGAGCTGTTTTTT.